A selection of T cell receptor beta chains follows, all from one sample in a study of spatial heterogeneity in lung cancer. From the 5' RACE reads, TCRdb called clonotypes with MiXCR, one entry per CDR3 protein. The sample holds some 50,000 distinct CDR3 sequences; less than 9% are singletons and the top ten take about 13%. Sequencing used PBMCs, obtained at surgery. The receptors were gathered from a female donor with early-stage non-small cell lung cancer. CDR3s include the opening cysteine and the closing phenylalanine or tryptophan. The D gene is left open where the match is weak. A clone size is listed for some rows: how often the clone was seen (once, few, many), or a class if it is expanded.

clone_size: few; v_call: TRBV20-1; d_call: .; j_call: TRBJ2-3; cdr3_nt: TGCAGTGCCCCATTGATTGGAGGGGGCGGGAGCACAGATACGCAGTATTTT; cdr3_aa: CSAPLIGGGGSTDTQYF
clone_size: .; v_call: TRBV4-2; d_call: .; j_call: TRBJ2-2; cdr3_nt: TGTGCCAGCAGCCAAGATAGCAGCGCTGGTAATGGGGAGCTGTTTTTT; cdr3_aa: CASSQDSSAGNGELFF
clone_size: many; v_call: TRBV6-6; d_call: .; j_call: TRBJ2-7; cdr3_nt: TGTGCCAGCAGTCAGCACTGGGGGGGGACAGATTCCTACGAGCAGTACTTC; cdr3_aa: CASSQHWGGTDSYEQYF
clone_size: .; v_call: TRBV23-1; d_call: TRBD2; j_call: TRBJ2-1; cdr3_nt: TGCGCCAGCGGTCCTTTAGCGGGATACAATGAGCAGTTCTTC; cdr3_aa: CASGPLAGYNEQFF
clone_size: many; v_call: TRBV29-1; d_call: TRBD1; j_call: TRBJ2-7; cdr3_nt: TGCAGCGTCAAAGGGGGCCCCTACGAGCAGTACTTC; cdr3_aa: CSVKGGPYEQYF
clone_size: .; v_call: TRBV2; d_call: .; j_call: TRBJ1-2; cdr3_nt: TGTGCCAGCAGTCCGGACACCCCAATGGGGGGCTACACCTTC; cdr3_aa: CASSPDTPMGGYTF
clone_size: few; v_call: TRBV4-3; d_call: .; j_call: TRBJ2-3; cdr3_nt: TGCGCCAGCAGCCCAGACGGGTTAGAAACAGATACGCAGTATTTT; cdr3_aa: CASSPDGLETDTQYF
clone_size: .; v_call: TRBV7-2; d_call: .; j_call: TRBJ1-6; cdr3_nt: TGTGCCAGCAGCTTAGTGGGGCAGGGCAATTCACCCCTCCACTTT; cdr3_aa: CASSLVGQGNSPLHF
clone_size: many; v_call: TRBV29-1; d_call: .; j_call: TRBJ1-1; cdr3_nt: TGCAGCGTGGGTAACACTGAAGCTTTCTTT; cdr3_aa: CSVGNTEAFF
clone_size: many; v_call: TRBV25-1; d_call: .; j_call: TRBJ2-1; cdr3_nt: TGTGCCAGCAGTGAATACGCAGGGAGCAATGAGCAGTTCTTC; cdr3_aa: CASSEYAGSNEQFF
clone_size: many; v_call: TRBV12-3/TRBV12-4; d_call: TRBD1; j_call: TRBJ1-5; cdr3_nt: TGTGCCAGCAGTCAGGGACAGGGGGATCAGCCCCAGCATTTT; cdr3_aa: CASSQGQGDQPQHF
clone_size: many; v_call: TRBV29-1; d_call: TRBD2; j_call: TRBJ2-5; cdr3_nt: TGCAGCGCGCGCGGCGGGGGGGAGACCCAGTACTTC; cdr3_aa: CSARGGGETQYF
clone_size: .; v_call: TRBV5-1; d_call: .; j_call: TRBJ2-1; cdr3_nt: TGCGCCAGCAAGAAGGGAAGAACGCAGTTCTTC; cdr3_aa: CASKKGRTQFF
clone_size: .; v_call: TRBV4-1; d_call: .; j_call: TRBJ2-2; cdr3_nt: TGCGCCAGCAGCCAAGATGAGGGTGCCGGGGAGCTGTTTTTT; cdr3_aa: CASSQDEGAGELFF
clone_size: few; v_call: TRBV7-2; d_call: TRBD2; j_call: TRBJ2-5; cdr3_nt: TGTGCCAGCAGCCCGCCGACTAGCGGGGCACAAGAGACCCAGTACTTC; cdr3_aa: CASSPPTSGAQETQYF
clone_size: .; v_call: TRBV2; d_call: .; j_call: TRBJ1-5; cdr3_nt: TGTGCCAGCGATGACGGACGTGGGCAGCCCCAGCATTTT; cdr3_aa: CASDDGRGQPQHF
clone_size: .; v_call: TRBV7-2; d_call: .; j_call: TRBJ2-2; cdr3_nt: TGTGCCAGCAGCCAACCGTCTCGGCGCCGGATTGCCGGGGAGCTGTTTTTT; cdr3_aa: CASSQPSRRRIAGELFF
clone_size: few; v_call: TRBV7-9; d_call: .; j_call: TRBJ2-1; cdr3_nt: TGTGCCAGCAGCTTAGGGGAGGTGTGTTTCTTC; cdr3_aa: CASSLGEVCFF